The 8 T cell receptor beta chains listed next were all sequenced from one sample in a study of blood T cell repertoires in COVID-19 (dated by TCRdb to the early 2020s). The library came from the immunoSEQ multiplex PCR assay. TCRdb obtained this table from immuneACCESS and retained in-frame rearrangements with V and J assigned. These tables miss some clones; where compared with another copy, unresolved V genes account for less than half of the shortfall, and the remainder is unexplained. This sample comprises about 240,000 clones, roughly 85% of them detected only once. Approximately 5% of the sample belongs to the ten largest clones. The sequencing sample was made of peripheral blood. Every receptor here comes from a man aged 50-59 years with COVID-19, enrolled during active disease.

The chain couples TRBV10-3 to TRBJ2-7; 10 bases fit TRBD2. The V gene end was trimmed by 2 bases and the J gene end by 3 bases; junction bases not matched to a gene: 10. The CDR3 consists of 17 residues. Looked up from germline, CDR1 is ENHRY and CDR2 is SYGVKD. The CDR3 nucleotides read TGTGCCATCAGTGAGAGGCCTATAGCGGGGGGTCGCTACGAGCAGTACTTC. Translating gives CAISERPIAGGRYEQYF.

This rearrangement joins TRBV18 to TRBJ1-1, with 8 bases lining up with TRBD1. V gave up 4 bases and J gave up 4 bases; unmatched junction bases: 2. In germline, CDR1 is KGHSH, CDR2 LQKENI. CDR3 length: 13 residues. The CDR3 here is CASSHTGGTEAFF. DNA for the CDR3: TGTGCCAGCTCACATACAGGGGGCACTGAAGCTTTCTTT.

The chain has TRBV20-1 and TRBJ1-5, with 10 bases matching TRBD1. This CDR3 has 14 amino acids. Looked up from germline, CDR1 is DFQATT and CDR2 is SNEGSKA (reference sequence). V gave up 3 bases and J gave up 5 bases; unmatched junction bases: 4. The CDR3 spells CSASQTGGHQPQHF. DNA of the CDR3: TGCAGTGCTAGTCAGACAGGGGGCCATCAGCCCCAGCATTTT.

This rearrangement joins TRBV7-9 to TRBJ2-5, with D perhaps matching TRBD2 (6 bases). The CDR3 has 13 residues. V lost 5 bases to trimming and J lost 1 base, with 8 bases between them. Germline CDR1 reads SEHNR; CDR2 reads FQNEAQ (reference sequence). As DNA, the CDR3 is TGTGCCAGCAGCCGGACTACCCAAGAGACCCAGTACTTC. This sequence encodes CASSRTTQETQYF.

The chain recombines TRBV5-1 with TRBJ1-4; 8 bases are shared with TRBD1. The CDR3 runs 19 residues. Germline loops: CDR1 SGHRS, CDR2 YFSETQ. The junction had 19 bases not matched to a gene; V was cut back by 1 base and J by 8 bases. CDR3 nucleotide sequence: TGCGCCAGCAGCTTGACCCACCGGACAGGGAATCGTTTAAACGAAAAACTGTTTTTT. Translation gives CASSLTHRTGNRLNEKLFF.

The rearrangement uses TRBV5-1 and TRBJ2-1; 12 bases align to TRBD1. Losses at the gene ends were 2 bases for V and 9 bases for J; bases not matched to a gene: 3. CDR1 is SGHRS, CDR2 YFSETQ, per germline. The CDR3 length is 14 residues. CDR3: CASSLGTGGGEQFF. The CDR3 DNA is TGCGCCAGCAGCTTAGGGACAGGGGGCGGTGAGCAGTTCTTC.

This clone occurred once. The chain employs TRBV4-1 and TRBJ1-4; D is possibly TRBD1 (6 bases). V was shortened by 0 bases and J by 8 bases, with 16 bases between the two germline ends. Germline lookup yields CDR1 MGHRA and CDR2 YSYEKL. The CDR3 is 16 amino acids. CDR3 region: CASSQEGTLSGEKLFF. The CDR3 region has the DNA TGCGCCAGCAGCCAAGAAGGGACACTGAGTGGGGAAAAACTGTTTTTT.

The J gene is TRBJ2-7, the V gene TRBV30, with 8 bases that match TRBD1. The V segment lost 0 bases and the J segment 4 bases; nucleotides outside the gene matches: 8. Germline values: CDR1 GTSNPN, CDR2 SVGIG (reference sequence). The CDR3 has 15 amino acids. For the CDR3, the DNA is TGTGCCTGGAGTGTAGGGGCAGGGGGCACGTACGAGCAGTACTTC. It is translated as CAWSVGAGGTYEQYF.